The clone carrying this T cell receptor (beta chain) was detected a few times. The antigen is unknown. TCRdb reprocessed the reads via MiXCR and lists one record per CDR3 protein. The data contain 380,000 or so distinct CDR3 sequences, 34% of them singletons. This specimen comes from a study of T cell repertoires in cytomegalovirus infection. The wider study: Public TCR beta signatures were indicative of both CMV infection and a matching HLA type.

Per germline, CDR1 MNHNY and CDR2 SVGAGI (reference sequence). CDR3 length equals 19 residues. Losses at the gene ends were 0 bases for V and 0 bases for J; bases not matched to a gene: 11. Study results and caveats: Pooled public TCR beta family frequency picked out CMV carriers with the relevant HLA.

V gene TRBV6-6 combines with J gene TRBJ1-3; 7 bases are shared with TRBD1. The TCR sequence derives from a human donor in good health (CMV status not recorded). Some clones in this sample may be carry-over from other donors' samples. Here the sequenced sample was cultured PBMCs, taken from culture after CMV antigen stimulation. The CDR3 bases are TGTGCCAGCAGTTACTCTATTCCGACAGGGACGAGCTCTGGAAACACCATATATTTT. Residues: CASSYSIPTGTSSGNTIYF.